This TCR beta chain was profiled in a study of blood T cell repertoires in COVID-19. Participant-given clinical history determined each cohort assignment. The CDR3 covers 15 residues. Germline V gives CDR1 MRHNA, CDR2 SNTAGT. The trim removed 2 bases at V and 3 bases at J, leaving 4 bases unmatched. Original handling: How many nucleated cells were present was estimated from reference gene primer amplification. The data were produced by immunoSEQ multiplex PCR, yet TCRdb's version contains in-frame clones alone and is incomplete. That table is the source of V, J and clone size, and D and trimming were worked out from the DNA. The table has hundreds of thousands of clones, around 87% seen once; the top ten hold roughly 1%.

The specimen was PBMCs or T cells enriched from blood (not recorded which). V gene TRBV6-4 combines with J gene TRBJ2-1, with 7 nucleotides matching TRBD2. The clonotype comes from a man aged 18 to 30 who had recovered from COVID-19. The CDR3 DNA is TGTGCCAGCAGTGACACGGCTAGCGGCTACAATGAGCAGTTCTTC. Translation: CASSDTASGYNEQFF.